This T cell receptor beta chain was sequenced in a study of Ad26.COV2.S vaccination and SARS-CoV-2 variants. Remarks on this clone: Its antigen is unidentified.

Treatment reported: about 20 received Ad26.COV2.S at low or high dose, single or two shots; several received placebo; per-sample allocation not given. At day 63 after the first vaccine or placebo injection, samples were drawn. Vaccination used an Ad26 vector expressing Wuhan-strain SARS-CoV-2 spike. Whole-study results and caveats: Vaccine recipients surpassed placebo recipients in spike-specific TCR breadth.

Using immunoSEQ multiplex PCR, the repertoire was profiled, and TCRdb retains in-frame clones only, with some absent. The sample has fewer than 400,000 clones, 89% seen once. After removal of 0 bases from V and 5 bases from J, the junction contained 10 bases not matched to a gene. CDR1 is MNHEY, CDR2 SVGEGT, per germline. CDR3 length: 16 amino acids. The sequenced sample was peripheral blood, obtained in a trial of Ad26.COV2.S vaccine versus placebo. J is TRBJ2-7 and V is TRBV6-2 or TRBV6-3; TRBD2 matches 7 bases. The clonotype originates from a person between 18 and 59 years old who received the Ad26.COV2.S COVID-19 vaccine or a placebo. The CDR3, as DNA: TGTGCCAGCAGTTACTCGCGGCGGGAGATCAGCAACGAGCAGTACTTC. It is translated as CASSYSRREISNEQYF.